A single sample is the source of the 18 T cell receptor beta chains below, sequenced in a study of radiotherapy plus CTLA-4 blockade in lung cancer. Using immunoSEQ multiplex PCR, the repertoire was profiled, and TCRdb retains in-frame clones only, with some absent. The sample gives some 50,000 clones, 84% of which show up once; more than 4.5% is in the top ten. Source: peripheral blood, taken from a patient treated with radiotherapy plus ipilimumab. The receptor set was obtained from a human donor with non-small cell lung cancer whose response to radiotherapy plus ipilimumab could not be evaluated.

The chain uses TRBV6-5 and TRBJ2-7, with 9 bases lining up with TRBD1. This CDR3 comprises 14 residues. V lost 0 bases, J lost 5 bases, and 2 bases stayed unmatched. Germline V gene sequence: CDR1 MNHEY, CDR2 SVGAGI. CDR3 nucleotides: TGTGCCAGCAGTTACTCCGGGACAGGGCACGAGCAGTACTTC. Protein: CASSYSGTGHEQYF.

The CDR3 DNA reads as TGTGCCAGCAGTGAACAAGGGCAGCCCGGGGGGACCCAGTACTTC. It yields the protein CASSEQGQPGGTQYF. This chain joins TRBV2 and TRBJ2-5; perhaps TRBD2 as D (6 bases). The CDR3 is made up of 15 amino acids. Trimming removed 2 bases from V and 7 bases from J, with 17 bases in between. Germline V gene lookup returns CDR1 SNHLY and CDR2 FYNNEI.

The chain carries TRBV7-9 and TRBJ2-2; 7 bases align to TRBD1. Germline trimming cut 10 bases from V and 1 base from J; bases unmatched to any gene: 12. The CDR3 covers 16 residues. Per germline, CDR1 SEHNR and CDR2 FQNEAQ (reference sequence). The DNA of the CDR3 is TGTGCCACAGAACTTCGACAGGGCGGGAACACCGGGGAGCTGTTTTTT. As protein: CATELRQGGNTGELFF.

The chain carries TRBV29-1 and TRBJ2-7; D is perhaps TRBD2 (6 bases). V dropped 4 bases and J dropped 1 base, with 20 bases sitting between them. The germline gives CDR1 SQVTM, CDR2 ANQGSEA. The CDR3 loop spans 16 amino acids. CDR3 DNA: TGCAGCGTTGGAGACTCGGGATTGGGGGGATCCTACGAGCAGTACTTC. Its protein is CSVGDSGLGGSYEQYF.

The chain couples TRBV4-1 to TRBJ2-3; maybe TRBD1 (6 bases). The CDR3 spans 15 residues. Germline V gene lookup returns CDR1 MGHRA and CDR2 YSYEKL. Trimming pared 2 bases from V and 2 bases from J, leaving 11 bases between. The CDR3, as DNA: TGCGCCAGCAGCCAAAGACAGGCGCTCACAGATACGCAGTATTTT. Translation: CASSQRQALTDTQYF.

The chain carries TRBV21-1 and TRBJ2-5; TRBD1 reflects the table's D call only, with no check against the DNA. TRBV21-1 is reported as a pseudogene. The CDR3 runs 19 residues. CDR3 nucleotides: TGTGCCAGCAGCACAAGAGCTATATGGCCAGGGCACAATTTAGGGACCCAGTACTTC. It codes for CASSTRAIWPGHNLGTQYF.

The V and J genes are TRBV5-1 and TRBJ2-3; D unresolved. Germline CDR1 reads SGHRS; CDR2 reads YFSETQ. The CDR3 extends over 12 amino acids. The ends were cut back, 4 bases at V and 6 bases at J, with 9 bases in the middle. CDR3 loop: CASSLYPDTQYF. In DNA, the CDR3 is TGCGCCAGCAGCCTCTATCCGGATACGCAGTATTTT.

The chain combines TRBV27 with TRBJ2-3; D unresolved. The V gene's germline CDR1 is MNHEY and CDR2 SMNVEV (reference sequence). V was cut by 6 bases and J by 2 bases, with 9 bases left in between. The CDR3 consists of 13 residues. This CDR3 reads CASSAHPTDTQYF. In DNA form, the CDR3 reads TGTGCCAGCAGCGCACACCCCACAGATACGCAGTATTTT.

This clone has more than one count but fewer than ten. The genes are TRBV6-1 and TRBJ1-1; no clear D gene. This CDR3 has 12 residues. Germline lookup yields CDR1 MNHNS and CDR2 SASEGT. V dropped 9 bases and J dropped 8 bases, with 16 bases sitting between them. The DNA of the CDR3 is TGTGCCAGTTTTTCCAGGCCGCCGGAAGCTTTCTTT. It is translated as CASFSRPPEAFF.

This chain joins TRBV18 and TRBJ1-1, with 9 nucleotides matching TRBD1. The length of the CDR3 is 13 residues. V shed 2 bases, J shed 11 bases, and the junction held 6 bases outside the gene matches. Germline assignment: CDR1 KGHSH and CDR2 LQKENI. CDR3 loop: CASSPARDRDAFF. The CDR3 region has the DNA TGTGCCAGCTCACCAGCCCGGGACAGGGATGCTTTCTTT. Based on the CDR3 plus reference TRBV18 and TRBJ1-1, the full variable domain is NAGVMQNPRHLVRRRGQEARLRCSPMKGHSHVYWYRQLPEEGLKFMVYLQKENIIDESGMPKERFSAEFPKEGPSILRIQQVVRGDSAAYFCASSPARDRDAFFGQGTRLTVV.

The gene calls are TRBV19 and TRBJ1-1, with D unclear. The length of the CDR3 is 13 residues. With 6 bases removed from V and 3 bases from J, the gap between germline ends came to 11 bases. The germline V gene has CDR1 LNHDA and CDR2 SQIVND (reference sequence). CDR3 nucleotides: TGTGCCAGTAGCGATCAGTACGACACTGAAGCTTTCTTT. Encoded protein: CASSDQYDTEAFF.

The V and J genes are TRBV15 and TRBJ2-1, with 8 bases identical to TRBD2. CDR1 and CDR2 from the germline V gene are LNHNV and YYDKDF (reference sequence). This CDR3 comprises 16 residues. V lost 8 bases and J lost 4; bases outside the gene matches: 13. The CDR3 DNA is TGTGCCACCCGTGCGGTGGGGAAGCGGGAGTACAATGAGCAGTTCTTC. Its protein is CATRAVGKREYNEQFF.

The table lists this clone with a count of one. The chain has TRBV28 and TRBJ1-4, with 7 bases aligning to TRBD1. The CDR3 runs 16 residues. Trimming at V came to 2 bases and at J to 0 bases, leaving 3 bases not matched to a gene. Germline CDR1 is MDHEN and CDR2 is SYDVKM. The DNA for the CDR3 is TGTGCCAGCAGTTTAGTGCAGGGGGCAACTAATGAAAAACTGTTTTTT. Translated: CASSLVQGATNEKLFF.

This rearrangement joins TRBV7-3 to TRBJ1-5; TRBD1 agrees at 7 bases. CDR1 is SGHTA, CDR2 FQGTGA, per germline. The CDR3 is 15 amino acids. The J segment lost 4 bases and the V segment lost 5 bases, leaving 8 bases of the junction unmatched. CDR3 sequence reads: CASSPTGQPNQPQHF. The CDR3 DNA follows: TGTGCCAGCAGCCCCACGGGACAGCCTAATCAGCCCCAGCATTTT.

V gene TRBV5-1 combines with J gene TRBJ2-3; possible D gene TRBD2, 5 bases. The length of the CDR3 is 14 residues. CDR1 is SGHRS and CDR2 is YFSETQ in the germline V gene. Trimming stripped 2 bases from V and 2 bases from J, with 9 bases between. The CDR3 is CASSFAGPTDTQYF. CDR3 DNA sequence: TGCGCCAGCAGCTTTGCGGGCCCCACAGATACGCAGTATTTT.

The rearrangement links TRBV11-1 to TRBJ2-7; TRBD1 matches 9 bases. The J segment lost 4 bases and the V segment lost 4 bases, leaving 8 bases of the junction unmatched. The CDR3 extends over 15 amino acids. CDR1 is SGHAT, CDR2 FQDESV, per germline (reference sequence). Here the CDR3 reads CASSSSRDRGYEQYF. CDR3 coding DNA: TGTGCCAGCAGCTCTTCGCGAGACAGGGGGTACGAGCAGTACTTC.

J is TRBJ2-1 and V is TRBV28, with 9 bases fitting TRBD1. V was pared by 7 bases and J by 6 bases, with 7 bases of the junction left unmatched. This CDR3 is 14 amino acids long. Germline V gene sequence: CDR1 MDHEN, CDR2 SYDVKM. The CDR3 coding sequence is TGTGCCAGCATACAGGGGGCAGGGCCCAATGAGCAGTTCTTC. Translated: CASIQGAGPNEQFF.

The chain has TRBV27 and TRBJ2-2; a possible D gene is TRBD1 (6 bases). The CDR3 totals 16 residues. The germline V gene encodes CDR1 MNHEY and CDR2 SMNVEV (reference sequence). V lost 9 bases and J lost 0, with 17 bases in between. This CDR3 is CASRRGGLANTGELFF. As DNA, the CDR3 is TGTGCCAGTCGGCGTGGGGGCCTCGCGAACACCGGGGAGCTGTTTTTT.